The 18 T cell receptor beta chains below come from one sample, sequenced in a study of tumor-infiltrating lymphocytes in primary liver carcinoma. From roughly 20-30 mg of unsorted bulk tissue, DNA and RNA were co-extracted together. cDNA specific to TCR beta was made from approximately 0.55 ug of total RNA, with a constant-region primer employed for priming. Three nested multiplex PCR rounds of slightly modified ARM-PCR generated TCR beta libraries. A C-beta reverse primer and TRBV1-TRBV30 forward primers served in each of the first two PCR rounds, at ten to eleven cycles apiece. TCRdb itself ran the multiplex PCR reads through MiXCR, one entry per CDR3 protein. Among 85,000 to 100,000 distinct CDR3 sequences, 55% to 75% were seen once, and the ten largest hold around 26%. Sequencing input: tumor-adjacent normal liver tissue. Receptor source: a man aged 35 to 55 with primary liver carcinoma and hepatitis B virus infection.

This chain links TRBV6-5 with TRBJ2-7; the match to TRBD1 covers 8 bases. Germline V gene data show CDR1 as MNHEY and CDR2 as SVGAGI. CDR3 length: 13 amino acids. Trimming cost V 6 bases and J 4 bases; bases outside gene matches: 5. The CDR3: CASRGTGKYEQYF. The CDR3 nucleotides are TGTGCCAGCAGGGGGACAGGCAAGTACGAGCAGTACTTC.

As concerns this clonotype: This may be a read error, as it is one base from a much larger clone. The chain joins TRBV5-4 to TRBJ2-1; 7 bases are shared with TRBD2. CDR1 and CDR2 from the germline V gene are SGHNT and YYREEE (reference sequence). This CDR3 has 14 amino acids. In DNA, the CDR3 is TGTGCCAGCAACTTGGGGGGAGGGGTCCCGGAGCAGTTCTTC. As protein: CASNLGGGVPEQFF.

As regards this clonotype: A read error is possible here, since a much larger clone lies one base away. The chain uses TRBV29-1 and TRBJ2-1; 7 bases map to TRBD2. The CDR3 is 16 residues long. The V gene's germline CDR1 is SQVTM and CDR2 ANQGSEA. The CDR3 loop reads CSAAWGGYNSYDEQFF. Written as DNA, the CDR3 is TGCAGCGCTGCGTGGGGGGGGTATAACTCCTACGATGAGCAGTTCTTC.

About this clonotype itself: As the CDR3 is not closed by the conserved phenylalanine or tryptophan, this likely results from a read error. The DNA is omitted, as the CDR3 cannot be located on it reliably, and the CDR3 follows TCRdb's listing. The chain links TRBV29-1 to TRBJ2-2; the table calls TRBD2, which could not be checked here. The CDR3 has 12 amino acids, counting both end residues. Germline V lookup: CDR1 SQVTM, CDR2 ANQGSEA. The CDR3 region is CNVDQGLGELFL.

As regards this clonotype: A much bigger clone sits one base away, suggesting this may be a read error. The CDR3 DNA reads TGTGCCATCAGTGAGTCCAGCGGTTCAGGTACGCAGTATTTT. This sequence encodes CAISESSGSGTQYF. The chain recombines TRBV10-3 with TRBJ2-3, with D perhaps TRBD2 (5 bases). V was pared by 0 bases and J by 8 bases, with 12 bases between. CDR3 length: 14 residues. Germline V CDR1 and CDR2: ENHRY, SYGVKD.

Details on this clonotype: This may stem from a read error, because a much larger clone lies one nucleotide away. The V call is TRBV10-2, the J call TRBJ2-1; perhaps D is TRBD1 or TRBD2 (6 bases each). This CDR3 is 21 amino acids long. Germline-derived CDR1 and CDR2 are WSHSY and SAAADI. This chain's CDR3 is CDSSELLGRERRGSSYNEQFF. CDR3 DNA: TGCGACAGCAGTGAGCTTCTGGGACGGGAGAGAAGGGGGAGCTCCTACAATGAGCAGTTCTTC.

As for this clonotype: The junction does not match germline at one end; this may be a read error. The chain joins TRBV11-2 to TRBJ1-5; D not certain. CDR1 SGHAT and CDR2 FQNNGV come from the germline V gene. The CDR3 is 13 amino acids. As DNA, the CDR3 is TGTACCAGCAGCTTAATTGGTAATCAGCCCCAGCATTTT. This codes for CTSSLIGNQPQHF.

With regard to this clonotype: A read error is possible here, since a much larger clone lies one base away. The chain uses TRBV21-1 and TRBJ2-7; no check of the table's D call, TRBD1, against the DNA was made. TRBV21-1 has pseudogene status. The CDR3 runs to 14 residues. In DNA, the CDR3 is TGTGCCAGCAGCAAAGTAAGGACAAGCTACGAGCTGTACTTC. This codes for CASSKVRTSYELYF.

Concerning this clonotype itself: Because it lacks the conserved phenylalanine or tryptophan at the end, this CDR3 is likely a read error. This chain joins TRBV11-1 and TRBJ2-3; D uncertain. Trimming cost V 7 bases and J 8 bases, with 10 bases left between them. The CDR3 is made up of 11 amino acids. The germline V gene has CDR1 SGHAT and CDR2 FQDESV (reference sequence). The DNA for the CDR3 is TGTGCCAGCACCCGAGAGGCTACGCAGTATTAT. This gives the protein CASTREATQYY.

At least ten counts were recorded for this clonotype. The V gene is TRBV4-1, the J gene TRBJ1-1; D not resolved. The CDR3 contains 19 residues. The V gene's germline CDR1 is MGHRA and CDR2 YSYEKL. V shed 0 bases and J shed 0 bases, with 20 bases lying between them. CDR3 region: CASSQDGKQPRVVNTEAFF. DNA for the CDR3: TGCGCCAGCAGCCAAGATGGGAAACAGCCTCGGGTAGTGAACACTGAAGCTTTCTTT.

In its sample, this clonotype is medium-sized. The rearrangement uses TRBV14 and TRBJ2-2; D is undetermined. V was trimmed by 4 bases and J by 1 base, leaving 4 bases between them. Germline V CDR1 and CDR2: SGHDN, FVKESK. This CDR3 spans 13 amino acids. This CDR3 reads CASSPLNTGELFF. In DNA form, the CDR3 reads TGTGCCAGCAGCCCTTTGAACACCGGGGAGCTGTTTTTT.

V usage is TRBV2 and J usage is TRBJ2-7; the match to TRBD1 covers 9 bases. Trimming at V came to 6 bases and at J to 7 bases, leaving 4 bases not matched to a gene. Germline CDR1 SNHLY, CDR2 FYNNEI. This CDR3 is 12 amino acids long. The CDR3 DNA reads TGTGCCAGCAGGGACAGGGGAGGTGAGCAGTACTTC. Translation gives CASRDRGGEQYF.

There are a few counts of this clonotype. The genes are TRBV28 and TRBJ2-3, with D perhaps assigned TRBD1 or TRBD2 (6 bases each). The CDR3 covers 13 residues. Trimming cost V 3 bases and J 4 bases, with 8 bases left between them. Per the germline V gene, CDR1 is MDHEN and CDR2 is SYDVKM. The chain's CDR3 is CASSFGGPDTQYF. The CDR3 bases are TGTGCCAGCAGTTTCGGGGGCCCAGATACGCAGTATTTT.

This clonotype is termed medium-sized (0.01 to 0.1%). Written as DNA, the CDR3 is TGTGCCAGCTATATGGAAGAGTACGAGCAGTACTTC. Translated: CASYMEEYEQYF. This chain links TRBV2 with TRBJ2-7; D is undetermined. The CDR3 consists of 12 residues. With 8 bases removed from V and 4 bases from J, the gap between germline ends came to 12 bases. CDR1 and CDR2 (germline): SNHLY, FYNNEI.

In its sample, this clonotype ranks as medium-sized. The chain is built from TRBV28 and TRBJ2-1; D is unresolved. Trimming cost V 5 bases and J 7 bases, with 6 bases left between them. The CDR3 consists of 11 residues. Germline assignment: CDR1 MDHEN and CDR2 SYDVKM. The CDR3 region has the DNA TGTGCCAGCAGTAAGGTGAATGAGCAGTTCTTC. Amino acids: CASSKVNEQFF.

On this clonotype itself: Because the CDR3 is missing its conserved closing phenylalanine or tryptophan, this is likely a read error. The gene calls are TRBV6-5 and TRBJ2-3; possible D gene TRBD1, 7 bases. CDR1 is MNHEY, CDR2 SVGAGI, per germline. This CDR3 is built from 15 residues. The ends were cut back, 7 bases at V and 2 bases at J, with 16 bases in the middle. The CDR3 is CASIPQGGYTDTQYL. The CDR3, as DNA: TGTGCCAGCATCCCCCAGGGGGGTTACACAGATACGCAGTATTTG.

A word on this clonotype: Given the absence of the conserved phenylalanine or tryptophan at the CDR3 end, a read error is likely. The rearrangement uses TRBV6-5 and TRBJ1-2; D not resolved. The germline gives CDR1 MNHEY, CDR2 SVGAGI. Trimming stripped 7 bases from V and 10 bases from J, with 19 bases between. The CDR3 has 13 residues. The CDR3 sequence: CASTREPRRAYTL. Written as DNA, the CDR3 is TGTGCCAGCACCAGAGAGCCGCGACGTGCCTACACCTTA.

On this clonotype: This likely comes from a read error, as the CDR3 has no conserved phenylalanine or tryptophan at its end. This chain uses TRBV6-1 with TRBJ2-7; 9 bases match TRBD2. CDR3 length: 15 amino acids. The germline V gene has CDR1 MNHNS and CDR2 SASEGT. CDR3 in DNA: TGTGTCAGCAGTGAAGAGGGAGCGGGAGGCTACGAGCAGTACTCC. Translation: CVSSEEGAGGYEQYS.